This T cell receptor (beta chain) was recovered during a study of radiotherapy plus CTLA-4 blockade in lung cancer. The assay was immunoSEQ multiplex PCR, and TCRdb's table has in-frame clones only and misses some. This sample has about 39,000 clones, with just under 80% found just once. Study-wide results and limits: Increased serum interferon-beta after radiation also reportedly predicted response strongly.

Remarks on this clone: What it binds is not known.

CDR1 WNHNN and CDR2 SYGVQD come from the germline V gene (reference sequence). J lost 0 bases, V lost 4 bases, and 5 bases had no gene match. The CDR3 consists of 15 residues. The chain recombines TRBV10-1 with TRBJ1-1; 7 bases agree with TRBD1. The sequencing here drew on peripheral blood, taken from a patient treated with radiotherapy plus ipilimumab. The sequence was collected from a human donor with non-small cell lung cancer that progressed on radiotherapy plus ipilimumab. The CDR3 spells CASSGLRGMNTEAFF. Here the CDR3 DNA reads TGCGCCAGCAGTGGACTCAGGGGGATGAACACTGAAGCTTTCTTT.